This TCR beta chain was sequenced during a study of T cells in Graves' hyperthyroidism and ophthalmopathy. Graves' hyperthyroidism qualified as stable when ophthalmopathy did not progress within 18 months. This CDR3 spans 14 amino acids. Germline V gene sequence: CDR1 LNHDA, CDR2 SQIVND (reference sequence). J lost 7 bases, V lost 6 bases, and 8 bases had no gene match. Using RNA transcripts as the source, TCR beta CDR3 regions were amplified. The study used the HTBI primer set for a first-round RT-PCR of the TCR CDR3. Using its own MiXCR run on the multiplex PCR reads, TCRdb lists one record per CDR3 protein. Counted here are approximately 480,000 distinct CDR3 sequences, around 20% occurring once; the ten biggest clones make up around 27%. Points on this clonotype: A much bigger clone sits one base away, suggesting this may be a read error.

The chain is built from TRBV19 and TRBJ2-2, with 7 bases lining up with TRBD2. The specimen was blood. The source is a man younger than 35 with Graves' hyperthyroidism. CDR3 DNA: TGTGCCAGTAGCTGGGGGGGGAGGATCGGGGAGCTGTTTTTT. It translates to CASSWGGRIGELFF.